This record concerns one T cell receptor (beta chain) sequence. The data stem from a study of T cell changes during pregnancy in multiple sclerosis. Sequenced by immunoSEQ multiplex PCR; TCRdb stores in-frame clones only, minus some. The table has around 40,000 clones, more than 85% seen once. Trimming removed 2 bases from V and 0 bases from J; junction bases left unmatched: 6. Germline-derived CDR1 and CDR2 are MNHEY and SMNVEV (reference sequence). The CDR3 has 16 residues. The source of this sequence is a female donor with multiple sclerosis, enrolled in a pregnancy study. The genes are TRBV27 and TRBJ2-7, with 8 bases aligning to TRBD2. The material was CD4+ T cells from peripheral blood mononuclear cells, obtained in the third trimester of pregnancy. In DNA, the CDR3 is TGTGCCAGCAGTTTAGGTGGGCTAGCGGGCTCCTACGAGCAGTACTTC. Translation: CASSLGGLAGSYEQYF.